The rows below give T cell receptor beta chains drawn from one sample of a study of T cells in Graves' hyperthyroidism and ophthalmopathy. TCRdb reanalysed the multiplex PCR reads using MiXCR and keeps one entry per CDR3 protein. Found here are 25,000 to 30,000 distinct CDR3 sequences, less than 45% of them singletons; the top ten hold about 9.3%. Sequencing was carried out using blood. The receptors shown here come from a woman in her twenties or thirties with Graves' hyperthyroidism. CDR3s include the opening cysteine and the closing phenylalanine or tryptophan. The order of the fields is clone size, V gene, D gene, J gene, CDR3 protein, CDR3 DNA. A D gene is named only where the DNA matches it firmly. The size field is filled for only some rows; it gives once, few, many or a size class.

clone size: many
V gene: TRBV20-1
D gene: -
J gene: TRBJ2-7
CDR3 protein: CSARAPGTLSYEQYF
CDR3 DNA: TGCAGTGCTAGAGCGCCCGGGACACTCTCCTACGAGCAGTACTTC

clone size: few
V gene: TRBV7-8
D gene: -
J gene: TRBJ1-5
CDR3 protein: CASSLREVSNQPQHF
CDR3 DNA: TGTGCCAGCAGCTTAAGGGAAGTCTCTAATCAGCCCCAGCATTTT

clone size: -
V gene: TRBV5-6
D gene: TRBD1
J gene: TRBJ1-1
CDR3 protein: CASSLGQGAQTEAFF
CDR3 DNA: TGTGCCAGCAGCTTGGGACAGGGGGCGCAAACTGAAGCTTTCTTT

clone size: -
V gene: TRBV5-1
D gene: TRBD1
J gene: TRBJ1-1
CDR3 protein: CASSLEGQGEAFF
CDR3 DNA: TGCGCCAGCAGCTTGGAGGGACAGGGCGAAGCTTTCTTT

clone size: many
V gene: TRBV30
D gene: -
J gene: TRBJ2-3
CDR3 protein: CAWSPGAHTDTQYF
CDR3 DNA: TGTGCCTGGTCCCCAGGGGCCCACACAGATACGCAGTATTTT

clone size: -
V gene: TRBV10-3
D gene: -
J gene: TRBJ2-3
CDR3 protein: CASALYLCASSFMTRTDTQYF
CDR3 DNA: -

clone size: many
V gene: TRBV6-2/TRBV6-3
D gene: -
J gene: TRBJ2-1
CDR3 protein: CASSYLYRVSNEQFF
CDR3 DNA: TGTGCCAGCAGTTACCTTTACAGGGTAAGCAATGAGCAGTTCTTC

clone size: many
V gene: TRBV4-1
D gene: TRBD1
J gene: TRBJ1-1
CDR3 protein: CASSREGQGTTEAFF
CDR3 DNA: TGCGCCAGCAGCCGGGAAGGACAGGGCACCACTGAAGCTTTCTTT

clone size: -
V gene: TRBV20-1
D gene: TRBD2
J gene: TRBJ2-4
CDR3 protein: CSASNSGSGGNSQYF
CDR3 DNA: TGCAGTGCTAGTAACAGCGGGAGTGGAGGGAACAGTCAGTACTTC

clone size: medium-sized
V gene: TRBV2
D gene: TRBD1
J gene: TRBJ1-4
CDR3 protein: CASSTDRQEKLFF
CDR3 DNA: TGTGCCAGCAGTACGGACAGGCAGGAAAAACTGTTTTTT

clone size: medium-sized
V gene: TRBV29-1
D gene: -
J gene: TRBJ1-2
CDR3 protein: CSVESQGRGDYGYTF
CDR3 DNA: TGCAGCGTTGAATCGCAGGGGCGAGGTGACTATGGCTACACCTTC

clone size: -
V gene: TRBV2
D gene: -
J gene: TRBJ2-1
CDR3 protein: CASSWELGWYNEQFF
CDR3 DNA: TGTGCCAGCAGTTGGGAACTAGGTTGGTACAATGAGCAGTTCTTC

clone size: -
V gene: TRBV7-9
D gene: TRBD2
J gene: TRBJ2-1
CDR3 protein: CASSRTSGWDEQFF
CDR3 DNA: TGTGCCAGCAGCAGGACTAGCGGGTGGGATGAGCAGTTCTTC

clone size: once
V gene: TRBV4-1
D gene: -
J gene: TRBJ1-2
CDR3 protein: CAISLDLYGYTF
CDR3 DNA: TGCGCCATCAGCTTGGACCTATATGGCTACACCTTC

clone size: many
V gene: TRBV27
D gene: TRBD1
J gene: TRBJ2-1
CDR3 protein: CASSSIRGRGVDEQFF
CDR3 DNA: TGTGCCAGCAGTTCGATCAGGGGGCGCGGGGTCGATGAGCAGTTCTTC

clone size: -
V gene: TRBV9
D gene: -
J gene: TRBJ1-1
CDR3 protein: CASSVGFQTEAFF
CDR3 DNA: TGTGCCAGCAGCGTAGGGTTCCAAACTGAAGCTTTCTTT

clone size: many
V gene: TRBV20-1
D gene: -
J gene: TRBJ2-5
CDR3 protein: CSAPLGSTWETQYF
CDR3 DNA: TGCAGTGCCCCCCTGGGATCCACCTGGGAGACCCAGTACTTC

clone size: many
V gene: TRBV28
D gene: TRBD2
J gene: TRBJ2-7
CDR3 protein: CASRPRTSGYYEQYF
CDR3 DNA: TGTGCCAGCAGACCCAGGACTAGCGGTTACTACGAGCAGTACTTC

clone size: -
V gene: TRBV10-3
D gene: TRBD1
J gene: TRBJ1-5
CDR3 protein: CASGTGGLSNQPQHF
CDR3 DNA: TGTGCCAGCGGGACAGGGGGACTTAGCAATCAGCCCCAGCATTTT

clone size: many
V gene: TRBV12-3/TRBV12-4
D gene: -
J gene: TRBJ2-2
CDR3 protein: CASSRLTDWNTGELFF
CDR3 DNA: TGTGCCAGCAGCCGACTGACCGACTGGAACACCGGGGAGCTGTTTTTT

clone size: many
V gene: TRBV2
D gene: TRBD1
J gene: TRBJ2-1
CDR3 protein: CASSAQGSWFF
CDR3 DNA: TGTGCCAGCAGCGCACAGGGGTCCTGGTTCTTC

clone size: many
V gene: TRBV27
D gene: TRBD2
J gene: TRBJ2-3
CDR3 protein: CASSPGLAELTDTQYF
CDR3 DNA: TGTGCCAGCAGTCCCGGACTAGCGGAGCTCACAGATACGCAGTATTTT

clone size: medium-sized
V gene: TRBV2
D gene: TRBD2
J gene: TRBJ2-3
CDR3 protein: CASGTSGLNTDTQYF
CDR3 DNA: TGTGCCAGCGGTACTAGCGGTTTAAACACAGATACGCAGTATTTT

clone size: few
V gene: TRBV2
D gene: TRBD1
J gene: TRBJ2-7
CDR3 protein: CAIDREIVEQYF
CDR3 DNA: TGTGCCATAGACAGGGAGATCGTCGAGCAGTACTTC

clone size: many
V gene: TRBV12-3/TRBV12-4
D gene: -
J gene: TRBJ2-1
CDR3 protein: CASSGDPWVADEQFF
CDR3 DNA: TGTGCCAGCAGTGGGGATCCATGGGTAGCCGATGAGCAGTTCTTC

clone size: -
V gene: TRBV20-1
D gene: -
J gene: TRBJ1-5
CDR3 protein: CSARNPTGEGNQPQHF
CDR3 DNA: TGCAGTGCTAGGAACCCGACGGGCGAGGGGAATCAGCCCCAGCATTTT

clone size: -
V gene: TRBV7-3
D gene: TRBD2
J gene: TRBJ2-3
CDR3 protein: CASSLGLAGADTQYF
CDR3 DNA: TGTGCCAGCAGCTTGGGGCTAGCGGGAGCAGATACGCAGTATTTT

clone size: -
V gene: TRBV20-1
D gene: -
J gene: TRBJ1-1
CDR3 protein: CSASGGGYTEAFF
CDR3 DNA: TGCAGTGCTAGTGGGGGGGGGTACACTGAAGCTTTCTTT

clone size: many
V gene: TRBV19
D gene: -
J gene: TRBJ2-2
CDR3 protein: CASSIPPTRGDNTGELFF
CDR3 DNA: TGTGCCAGTAGTATACCCCCAACACGAGGGGACAACACCGGGGAGCTGTTTTTT

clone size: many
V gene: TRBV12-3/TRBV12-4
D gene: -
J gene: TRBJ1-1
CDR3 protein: CASSSDGSYTEAFF
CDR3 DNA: TGTGCCAGCAGCTCCGATGGGAGCTACACTGAAGCTTTCTTT

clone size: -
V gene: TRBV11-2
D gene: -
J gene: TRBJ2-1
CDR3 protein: CTSSFGAIGAYEQFF
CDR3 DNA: TGTACCAGCAGCTTTGGGGCCATAGGAGCCTATGAGCAGTTCTTC

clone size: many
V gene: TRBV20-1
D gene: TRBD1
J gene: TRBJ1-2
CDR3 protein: CSASIRDRGVYGYTF
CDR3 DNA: TGCAGTGCTAGTATCCGGGACAGGGGGGTCTACGGCTACACCTTC

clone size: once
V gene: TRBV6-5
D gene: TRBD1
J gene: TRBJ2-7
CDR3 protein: CANSTTGAYEQYF
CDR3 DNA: TGCGCCAACAGCACAACAGGGGCCTACGAGCAGTACTTC

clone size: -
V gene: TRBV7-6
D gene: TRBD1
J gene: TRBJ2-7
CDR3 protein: CASSLVTGGSEQYF
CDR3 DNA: TGTGCCAGCAGCTTAGTGACAGGGGGAAGCGAGCAGTACTTC

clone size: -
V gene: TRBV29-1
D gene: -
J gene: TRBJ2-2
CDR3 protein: CSVAWRLNTGELFF
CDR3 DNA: TGCAGCGTTGCCTGGAGGCTGAACACCGGGGAGCTGTTTTTT

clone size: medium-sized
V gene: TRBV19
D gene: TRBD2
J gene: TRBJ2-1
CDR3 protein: CASRSSGTSSDEQFF
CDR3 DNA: TGTGCCAGTAGGTCTAGCGGGACCTCTTCGGATGAGCAGTTCTTC

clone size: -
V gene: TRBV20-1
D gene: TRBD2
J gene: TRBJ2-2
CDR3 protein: CSARARIPLAGGNTGELFF
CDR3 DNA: TGCAGTGCTAGAGCCCGGATCCCCCTAGCGGGAGGGAACACCGGGGAGCTGTTTTTT

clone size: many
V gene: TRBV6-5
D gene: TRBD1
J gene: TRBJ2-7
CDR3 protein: CASSYVGQSLGEQYF
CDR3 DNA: TGTGCCAGCAGTTACGTGGGACAGTCCCTCGGCGAGCAGTACTTC

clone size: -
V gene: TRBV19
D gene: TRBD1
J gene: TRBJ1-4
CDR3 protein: CASRDSGFFGEKLFF
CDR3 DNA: TGTGCTAGTAGGGACAGTGGGTTCTTCGGTGAAAAACTGTTTTTT

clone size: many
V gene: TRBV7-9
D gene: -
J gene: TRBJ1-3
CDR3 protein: CASSLGGFNTIYF
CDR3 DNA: TGTGCCAGCAGCTTAGGGGGCTTTAACACCATATATTTT